These 26 T cell receptor beta chains share one sample of origin, sequenced in a study of shared clonotypes between healthy human individuals (TCRdb year 2020). The protocol used for the library was the immunoSEQ multiplex PCR assay. What TCRdb holds here is the immuneACCESS table cut down to in-frame rearrangements. Part of the clones is not present; checked against another copy, under half of the missing clones reflect an unresolved V gene, and the others are unexplained. Across this sample there are some 740,000 clones, with about 91% seen only once. Around 24% of the sample rests with the top ten. CD8 naive samples consisted of CD45RO-negative cells that were positively selected for CCR7, yielding a CD45RA+CCR7+ population without TemRA cells. Input material: naive CD8+ T cells sorted from blood. Taken with the paper, the label for cell subset or site translates to: CD45RA+CCR7+. The receptors originated from a man aged 25-45 years in good health.

The chain employs TRBV11-2 and TRBJ2-3; 10 bases are shared with TRBD2. V gave up 5 bases and J gave up 7 bases; unmatched junction bases: 12. Germline lookup yields CDR1 SGHAT and CDR2 FQNNGV. The CDR3 spans 16 residues. CDR3 protein: CASSPAGSGRVNTQYF. CDR3 in DNA: TGTGCCAGCAGCCCAGCGGGAAGCGGGAGGGTAAATACGCAGTATTTT. The complete variable domain, with remaining parts taken from reference TRBV11-2 and TRBJ2-3, reads EAGVAQSPRYKIIEKRQSVAFWCNPISGHATLYWYQQILGQGPKLLIQFQNNGVVDDSQLPKDRFSAERLKGVDSTLKIQPAKLEDSAVYLCASSPAGSGRVNTQYFGPGTRLTVL.

The V and J genes are TRBV28 and TRBJ2-2; D is possibly TRBD1 or TRBD2 (6 bases each). The V gene's germline CDR1 is MDHEN and CDR2 SYDVKM. This CDR3 contains 14 residues. Deletions cut 11 bases from V and 5 bases from J, with 18 bases between. The CDR3 protein is CAGGISGVTGELFF. The CDR3 DNA sequence: TGTGCCGGCGGGATTTCAGGGGTTACCGGGGAGCTGTTTTTT.

The CDR3 DNA follows: TGTGCAAGTCGCTTAGTGGGCAGAGACAGGGAGGCCACTGAAGCTTTCTTT. This translates into CASRLVGRDREATEAFF. The chain couples TRBV12-2 to TRBJ1-1; the tabulated D call, TRBD1, remains unverified against the DNA. TRBV12-2 is shown as a pseudogene. This CDR3 contains 17 residues.

The V gene is TRBV6-5, the J gene TRBJ2-7; D is unclear. V lost 6 bases and J lost 3, with 18 bases in between. Per the germline V gene, CDR1 is MNHEY and CDR2 is SVGAGI. The CDR3 sequence is 15 residues long. In nucleotides, the CDR3 is TGTGCCAGCAGGCACAGACCCAGGAGTGACTACGAGCAGTACTTC. Its protein is CASRHRPRSDYEQYF.

The chain combines TRBV11-2 with TRBJ2-7; 12 bases line up with TRBD2. CDR1 SGHAT and CDR2 FQNNGV come from the germline V gene. V shed 1 base, J shed 3 bases, and the junction held 1 base outside the gene matches. This CDR3 has 15 amino acids. The CDR3 DNA is TGTGCCAGCAGCTTAGGGACTAGCGGGGACTACGAGCAGTACTTC. Amino acids: CASSLGTSGDYEQYF. The variable domain in full, with the rest retrieved from reference TRBV11-2 and TRBJ2-7, is EAGVAQSPRYKIIEKRQSVAFWCNPISGHATLYWYQQILGQGPKLLIQFQNNGVVDDSQLPKDRFSAERLKGVDSTLKIQPAKLEDSAVYLCASSLGTSGDYEQYFGPGTRLTVT.

CDR3 loop: CASSVDQRSYNEQFF. For the CDR3, the DNA is TGTGCCAGCAGCGTAGATCAGCGGTCCTACAATGAGCAGTTCTTC. The chain combines TRBV9 with TRBJ2-1, with D possibly matching TRBD2 (5 bases). There are 15 residues in the CDR3. V was pared by 0 bases and J by 1 base, with 8 bases between. Germline values: CDR1 SGDLS, CDR2 YYNGEE.

V usage is TRBV5-1 and J usage is TRBJ2-7; 9 bases agree with TRBD1. V shed 0 bases and J 6 bases; nucleotides not matched to a gene: 7. The CDR3 has 15 residues. Germline-derived CDR1 and CDR2 are SGHRS and YFSETQ. For the CDR3, the DNA is TGCGCCAGCAGCTTGGGTGACAGGGGGGATTCCGAGCAGTACTTC. This gives the protein CASSLGDRGDSEQYF.

This clone was seen a single time. The rearrangement joins TRBV5-8 to TRBJ2-2; no definite D call. Germline V lookup: CDR1 SGHTS, CDR2 YDEGEE. V lost 0 bases and J lost 6, with 6 bases in between. This CDR3 contains 13 residues. The CDR3 sequence is CASSLEGAGELFF. The CDR3 DNA sequence: TGTGCCAGCAGCTTGGAGGGTGCCGGGGAGCTGTTTTTT.

The chain is built from TRBV4-1 and TRBJ1-5, with 8 bases identical to TRBD1. Looked up from germline, CDR1 is MGHRA and CDR2 is YSYEKL. CDR3 length: 16 residues. With V trimmed by 1 base and J by 1 base, 3 bases remained unmatched. CDR3 in amino acids: CASSQGQGASNQPQHF. As DNA, the CDR3 is TGCGCCAGCAGCCAAGGCCAGGGGGCAAGCAATCAGCCCCAGCATTTT.

This rearrangement joins TRBV11-1 to TRBJ2-3; 7 nucleotides match TRBD1. Looked up from germline, CDR1 is SGHAT and CDR2 is FQDESV (reference sequence). CDR3 length: 13 residues. V shed 4 bases, J shed 5 bases, and the junction held 3 bases outside the gene matches. CDR3 region: CASSWTGGDTQYF. CDR3 coding DNA: TGTGCCAGCAGCTGGACAGGTGGAGATACGCAGTATTTT. Full variable domain (missing parts from reference TRBV11-1 and TRBJ2-3): EAEVAQSPRYKITEKSQAVAFWCDPISGHATLYWYRQILGQGPELLVQFQDESVVDDSQLPKDRFSAERLKGVDSTLKIQPAELGDSAMYLCASSWTGGDTQYFGPGTRLTVL.

The chain combines TRBV7-9 with TRBJ2-1, with a tentative D call TRBD2 (6 bases). V lost 1 base to trimming and J lost 8 bases, with 21 bases between them. CDR3 size: 17 residues. Per germline, CDR1 SEHNR and CDR2 FQNEAQ (reference sequence). The DNA of the CDR3 is TGTGCCAGCAGCTTAGTATGGCGCGGGGCCGGATTAGATGAGCAGTTCTTC. Its protein product is CASSLVWRGAGLDEQFF.

The chain employs TRBV28 and TRBJ2-7; TRBD2 matches 7 bases. CDR3 length: 14 amino acids. The germline V gene encodes CDR1 MDHEN and CDR2 SYDVKM. The V segment lost 2 bases and the J segment 3 bases; nucleotides outside the gene matches: 4. The CDR3 DNA is TGTGCCAGCAGTTTACGCAGGGACTACTACGAGCAGTACTTC. This sequence encodes CASSLRRDYYEQYF.

This clone was counted once. The V gene is TRBV7-2, the J gene TRBJ2-3, with D tentatively TRBD2 (6 bases). CDR3 size: 15 residues. V lost 1 base and J 1 base, leaving 9 bases between the germline ends. Per the germline V gene, CDR1 is SGHTA and CDR2 is FQGNSA. The CDR3 here is CASSLVASGTDTQYF. CDR3 in DNA: TGTGCCAGCAGCTTAGTGGCTAGCGGCACAGATACGCAGTATTTT.

J is TRBJ1-2 and V is TRBV11-2; 9 positions match TRBD1. J gave up 4 bases and V 4 bases, and 4 bases lay outside the gene matches. The CDR3 has 14 amino acids. Germline V CDR1 and CDR2: SGHAT, FQNNGV. The CDR3 loop reads CASSWDRDRYGYTF. In nucleotides, the CDR3 is TGTGCCAGCAGCTGGGACAGGGACCGCTATGGCTACACCTTC.

V and J are TRBV7-9 and TRBJ2-1, with TRBD2 matching 8 bases. Per germline, CDR1 SEHNR and CDR2 FQNEAQ (reference sequence). The CDR3 covers 15 residues. The V segment lost 3 bases and the J segment 2 bases; nucleotides outside the gene matches: 3. CDR3 in DNA: TGTGCCAGCAGCTTCATAGCGGGGACCTACAATGAGCAGTTCTTC. Its protein is CASSFIAGTYNEQFF.

The chain carries TRBV27 and TRBJ2-1; 8 bases agree with TRBD2. Germline CDR1 is MNHEY and CDR2 is SMNVEV (reference sequence). The CDR3 sequence is 14 residues long. The trim removed 5 bases at V and 7 bases at J, leaving 7 bases unmatched. CDR3 in amino acids: CASSGIAGWNEQFF. CDR3 nucleotide sequence: TGTGCCAGCAGTGGTATAGCGGGATGGAATGAGCAGTTCTTC.

This sequence joins TRBV5-6 and TRBJ2-1; maybe TRBD2 (6 bases). Germline CDR1 SGHDT, CDR2 YYEEEE. Trimming shortened V by 0 bases and J by 2 bases, and 12 bases separated the two germline ends. The CDR3 totals 16 residues. CDR3 in DNA: TGTGCCAGCAGCTTGGCATCTGCGGGGCCCTACAATGAGCAGTTCTTC. Its protein is CASSLASAGPYNEQFF.

This sequence joins TRBV13 and TRBJ1-2; no reliable D call. The CDR3 sequence is 15 residues long. Trimming cost V 4 bases and J 4 bases, with 16 bases left between them. CDR1 is PRHDT, CDR2 FYEKMQ, per germline (reference sequence). The CDR3 here is CASSSEAEKIYGYTF. For the CDR3, the DNA is TGTGCCAGCAGCTCCGAGGCGGAAAAAATCTATGGCTACACCTTC.

The V call is TRBV27, the J call TRBJ2-1, with 14 nucleotides matching TRBD2. This CDR3 is built from 19 residues. The J segment lost 8 bases and the V segment lost 6 bases, leaving 18 bases of the junction unmatched. From germline, CDR1 is MNHEY and CDR2 SMNVEV (reference sequence). The CDR3 here is CASRGWAPRLAGGLYEQFF. In DNA form, the CDR3 reads TGTGCCAGCAGGGGATGGGCGCCGAGACTAGCGGGAGGGCTCTATGAGCAGTTCTTC.

This chain uses TRBV29-1 with TRBJ2-3; 11 positions agree with TRBD1. Germline V gives CDR1 SQVTM, CDR2 ANQGSEA. The CDR3 extends over 18 amino acids. V lost 5 bases and J lost 0; bases outside the gene matches: 13. CDR3 DNA sequence: TGCAGCGTTCAGACCATCGCCGGGACAGGGGGTAGCACAGATACGCAGTATTTT. It encodes CSVQTIAGTGGSTDTQYF.

The chain uses TRBV2 and TRBJ1-1; D is unclear. With 11 bases removed from V and 0 bases from J, the gap between germline ends came to 16 bases. This CDR3 has 14 residues. Per the germline V gene, CDR1 is SNHLY and CDR2 is FYNNEI. This CDR3 reads CARWPNSLNTEAFF. In DNA, the CDR3 is TGTGCCCGGTGGCCGAACAGCCTGAACACTGAAGCTTTCTTT.

The chain recombines TRBV7-9 with TRBJ2-7; 11 bases agree with TRBD2. This CDR3 region has 16 residues. J was trimmed by 2 bases and V by 5 bases; bases with no gene match: 8. Germline V gene lookup returns CDR1 SEHNR and CDR2 FQNEAQ (reference sequence). CDR3 DNA sequence: TGTGCCAGCAGCCATGATAGCGGGAGGGTCCCCTACGAGCAGTACTTC. Amino acids: CASSHDSGRVPYEQYF.

The chain uses TRBV7-8 and TRBJ2-2; 9 bases are shared with TRBD1. Germline CDR1 and CDR2: SGHVS and FQNEAQ. The trim removed 7 bases at V and 4 bases at J, leaving 4 bases unmatched. The CDR3 is 14 amino acids. CDR3 loop: CASIGQGPTGELFF. CDR3 in DNA: TGTGCCAGCATCGGACAGGGGCCCACCGGGGAGCTGTTTTTT.

This clone was detected a few times. This specimen includes other DNA sequences encoding the same CDR3. The chain couples TRBV11-2 to TRBJ2-7; a weak D match, TRBD1 (6 bases). There are 13 residues in the CDR3. Germline values: CDR1 SGHAT, CDR2 FQNNGV. V lost 1 base and J lost 2, with 6 bases in between. As DNA, the CDR3 is TGTGCCAGCAGCTTAGGGGGGCCCTACGAGCAGTACTTC. It is translated as CASSLGGPYEQYF.

The chain carries TRBV14 and TRBJ2-1; no definite D call. The CDR3 consists of 13 residues. Germline V CDR1 and CDR2: SGHDN, FVKESK. Trimming removed 1 base from V and 7 bases from J, with 8 bases in between. The CDR3 protein is CASSQGGSNEQFF. CDR3 sequence (DNA): TGTGCCAGCAGCCAAGGAGGATCGAATGAGCAGTTCTTC.

This chain uses TRBV4-1 with TRBJ2-2, with D tentatively TRBD2 (5 bases). The germline gives CDR1 MGHRA, CDR2 YSYEKL. The CDR3 has 16 amino acids. V lost 6 bases, J lost 5 bases, and 19 bases lay in between. In nucleotides, the CDR3 is TGCGCCAGCAGTCATAGAAGTTCGGGGAGAACCGGGGAGCTGTTTTTT. It is translated as CASSHRSSGRTGELFF.